This T cell receptor (beta chain) was sequenced for a study of regulatory T cells in long-lasting Graves disease. As for the study in general: For a period under 3 months, newly diagnosed Graves' patients had taken antithyroid drugs.

Points on this clonotype: Its antigen is as yet unknown. This may come from a read error, since a much larger clone is one base off.

The CDR3 contains 14 residues. Germline CDR1 DFQATT, CDR2 SNEGSKA (reference sequence). Study results and limitations: Favored gene segments in persistent disease were TRBV28, TRBJ1-2 and TRBJ2-5. Possibly, too few samples lowered accuracy.

As for time point: newly diagnosed GD, antithyroid drugs for less than 3 months. Isolated PBMC RNA provided the starting material for the TCR library. iRepertoire HTBI primers and Arm-PCR of CDR3 regions built TCR beta libraries. TCRdb re-called the multiplex PCR reads with MiXCR, one entry per CDR3 protein. The sample holds roughly 510,000 distinct CDR3 sequences; roughly 15% are singletons and the top ten take approximately 12%. This sample was shared with a second study, whose subject was T cells in Graves' hyperthyroidism and ophthalmopathy. As that study records: Researchers report that a 13 V-J model separated ophthalmopathy from stable hyperthyroidism.

The receptor was derived from a young man with Graves disease. The sample was peripheral blood mononuclear cells (PBMCs), taken at new diagnosis, from a patient treated with antithyroid drugs. The rearrangement links TRBV20-1 to TRBJ2-1; D may be TRBD1 (5 bases). The CDR3 spells CSASAGPSYSEQFF. CDR3 in DNA: TGCAGTGCTAGCGCAGGGCCTTCCTACAGTGAGCAGTTCTTC.